This note documents a single TCR beta chain sequence. The entry originates in a study of identical twins. MiXCR, run by TCRdb on the 5' RACE reads, gives a single entry per CDR3 protein. Of a few hundred thousand distinct CDR3 sequences listed, roughly 26% are singletons. The CDR3 spans 17 residues. V gave up 5 bases and J gave up 7 bases; unmatched junction bases: 10. From germline, CDR1 is SEHNR and CDR2 FQNEAQ (reference sequence). This sample was also put to use in a study of T cells expressing NK-cell markers.

The chain combines TRBV7-9 with TRBJ2-1; 14 positions agree with TRBD2. Sequencing was performed on CD4+ T cells sorted from blood. The sequence derives from a woman aged 18-29 years in good health. The CDR3 is CASSLPTSGRAVNEQFF. The CDR3 DNA is TGTGCCAGCAGCCTCCCGACTAGCGGGAGGGCGGTGAATGAGCAGTTCTTC. The whole variable domain, filled in from reference TRBV7-9 and TRBJ2-1, reads DTGVSQNPRHKITKRGQNVTFRCDPISEHNRLYWYRQTLGQGPEFLTYFQNEAQLEKSRLLSDRFSAERPKGSFSTLEIQRTEQGDSAMYLCASSLPTSGRAVNEQFFGPGTRLTVL.